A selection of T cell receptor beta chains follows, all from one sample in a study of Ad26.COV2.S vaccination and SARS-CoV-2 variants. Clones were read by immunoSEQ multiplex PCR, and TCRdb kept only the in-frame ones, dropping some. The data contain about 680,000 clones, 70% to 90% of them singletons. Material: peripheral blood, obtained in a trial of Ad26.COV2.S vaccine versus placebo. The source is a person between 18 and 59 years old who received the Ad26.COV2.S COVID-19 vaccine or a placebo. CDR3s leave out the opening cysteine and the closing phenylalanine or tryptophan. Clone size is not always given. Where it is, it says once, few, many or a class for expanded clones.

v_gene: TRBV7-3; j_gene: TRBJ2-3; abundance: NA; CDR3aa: ASSLTGASGVTDTQY
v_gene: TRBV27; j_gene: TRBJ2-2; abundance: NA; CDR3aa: ASSPGDRGKTGELF
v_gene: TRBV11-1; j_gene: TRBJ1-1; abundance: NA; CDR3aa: ASSLGVVNGGTEAF
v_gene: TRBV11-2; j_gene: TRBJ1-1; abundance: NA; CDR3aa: ASSGSMNTEAF
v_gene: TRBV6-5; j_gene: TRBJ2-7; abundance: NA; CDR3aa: ASRTGGGYEQY
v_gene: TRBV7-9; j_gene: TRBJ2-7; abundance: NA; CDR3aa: ASSLARGSNYEQY
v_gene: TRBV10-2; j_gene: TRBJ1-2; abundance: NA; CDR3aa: ASSTGIYGYT
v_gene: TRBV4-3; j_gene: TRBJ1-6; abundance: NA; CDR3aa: ASSLASLDSPLH
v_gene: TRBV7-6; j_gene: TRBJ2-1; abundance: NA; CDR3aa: ASSLGGQGWDNEQF
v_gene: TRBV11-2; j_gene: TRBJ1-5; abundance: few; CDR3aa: ASSQGTGSYQPQH
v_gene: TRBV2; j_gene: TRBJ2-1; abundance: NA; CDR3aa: ASRQGVSSYNEQF
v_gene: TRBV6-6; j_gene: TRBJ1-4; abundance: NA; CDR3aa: ASSSGGEKLF
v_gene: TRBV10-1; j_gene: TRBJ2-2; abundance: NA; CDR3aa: ASSDLGRADINTGELF
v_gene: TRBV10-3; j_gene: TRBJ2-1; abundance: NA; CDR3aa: ATRDLRDEQF
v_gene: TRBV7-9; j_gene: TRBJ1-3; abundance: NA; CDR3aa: ASTLTRGSGNTIY
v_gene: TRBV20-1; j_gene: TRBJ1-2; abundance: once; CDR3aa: SASGADPNYGYT
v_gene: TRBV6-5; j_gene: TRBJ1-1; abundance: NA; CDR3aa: ASSYAQSEAF
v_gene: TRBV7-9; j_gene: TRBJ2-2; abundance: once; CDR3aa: ASSLNPANTGELF
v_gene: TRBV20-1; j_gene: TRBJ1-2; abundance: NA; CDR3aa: SAAGGF